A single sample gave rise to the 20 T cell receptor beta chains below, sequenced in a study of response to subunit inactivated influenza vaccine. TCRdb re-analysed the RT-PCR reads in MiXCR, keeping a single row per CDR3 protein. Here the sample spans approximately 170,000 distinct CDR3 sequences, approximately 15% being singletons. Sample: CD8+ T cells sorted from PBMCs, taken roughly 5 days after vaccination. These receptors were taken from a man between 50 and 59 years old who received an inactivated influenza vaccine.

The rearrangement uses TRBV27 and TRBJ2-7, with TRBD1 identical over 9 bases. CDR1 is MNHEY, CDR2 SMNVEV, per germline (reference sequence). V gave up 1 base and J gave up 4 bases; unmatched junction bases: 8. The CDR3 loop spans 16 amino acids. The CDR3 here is CASSLYVGTGSYEQYF. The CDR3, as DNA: TGTGCCAGCAGTTTATATGTCGGGACAGGGTCTTACGAGCAGTACTTC.

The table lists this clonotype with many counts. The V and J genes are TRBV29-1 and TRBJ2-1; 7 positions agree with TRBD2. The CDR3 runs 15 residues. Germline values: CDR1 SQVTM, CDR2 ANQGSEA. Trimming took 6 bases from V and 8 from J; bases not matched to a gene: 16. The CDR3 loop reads CSVRLPGGWLDEQFF. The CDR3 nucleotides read TGCAGCGTACGACTCCCGGGGGGATGGTTAGATGAGCAGTTCTTC.

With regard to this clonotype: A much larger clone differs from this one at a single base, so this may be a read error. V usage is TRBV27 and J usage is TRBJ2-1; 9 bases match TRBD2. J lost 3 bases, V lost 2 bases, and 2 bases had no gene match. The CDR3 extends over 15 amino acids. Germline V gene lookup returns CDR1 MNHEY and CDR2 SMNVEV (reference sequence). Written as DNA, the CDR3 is TGTGCCAGCAGTTTAACTAGCGGGCTCTACAATGAGCAGTTCTTC. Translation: CASSLTSGLYNEQFF.

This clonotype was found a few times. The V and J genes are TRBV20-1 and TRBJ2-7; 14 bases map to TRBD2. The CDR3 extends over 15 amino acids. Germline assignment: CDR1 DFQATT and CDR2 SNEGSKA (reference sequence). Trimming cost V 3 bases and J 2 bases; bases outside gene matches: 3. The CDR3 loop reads CSASPTSGRAYEQYF. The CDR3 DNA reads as TGCAGTGCTAGCCCGACTAGCGGGAGGGCCTACGAGCAGTACTTC.

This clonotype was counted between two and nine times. DNA of the CDR3: TGTGCCAGCAGCCATGTGGGCCTCAACACCGGGGAGCTGTTTTTT. This encodes CASSHVGLNTGELFF. The chain links TRBV3-1 to TRBJ2-2; D is undetermined. V was clipped by 3 bases and J by 2 bases, with 10 bases between them. This CDR3 contains 15 residues. Germline lookup yields CDR1 LGHDT and CDR2 YNNKEL (reference sequence).

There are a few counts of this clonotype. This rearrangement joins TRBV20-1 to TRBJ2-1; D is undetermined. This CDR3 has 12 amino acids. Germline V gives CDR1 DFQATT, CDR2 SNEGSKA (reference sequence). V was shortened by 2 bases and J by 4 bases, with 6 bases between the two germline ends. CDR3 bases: TGCAGTGCTAGATTAGATTACAATGAGCAGTTCTTC. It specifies CSARLDYNEQFF.

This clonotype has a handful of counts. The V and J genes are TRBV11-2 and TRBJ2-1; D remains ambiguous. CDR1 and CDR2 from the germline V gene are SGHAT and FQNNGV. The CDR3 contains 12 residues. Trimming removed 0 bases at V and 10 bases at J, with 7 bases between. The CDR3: CASSLDGQEQFF. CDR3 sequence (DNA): TGTGCCAGCAGCTTAGACGGTCAGGAGCAGTTCTTC.

CDR3 sequence (DNA): TGTGCCAGCAGCCAAGGCGGCGGGGCGTTCTCACCCCTCCACTTT. It encodes CASSQGGGAFSPLHF. J is TRBJ1-6 and V is TRBV4-2; possibly TRBD1 for D (5 bases). There are 15 residues in the CDR3. Germline CDR1 is LGHNA and CDR2 is YNFKEQ. V lost 1 base and J 10 bases, leaving 14 bases between the germline ends.

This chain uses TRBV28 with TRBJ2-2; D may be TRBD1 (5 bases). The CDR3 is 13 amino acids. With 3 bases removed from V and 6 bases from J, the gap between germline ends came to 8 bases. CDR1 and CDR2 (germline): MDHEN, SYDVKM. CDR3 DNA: TGTGCCAGCAGTTTCATACAGGCCGGGGAGCTGTTTTTT. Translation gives CASSFIQAGELFF.

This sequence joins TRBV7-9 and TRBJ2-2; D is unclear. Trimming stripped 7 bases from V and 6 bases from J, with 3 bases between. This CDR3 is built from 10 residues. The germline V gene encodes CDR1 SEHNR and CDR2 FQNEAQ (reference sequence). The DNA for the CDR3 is TGTGCCAGCAACCCCGGGGAGCTGTTTTTT. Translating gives CASNPGELFF.

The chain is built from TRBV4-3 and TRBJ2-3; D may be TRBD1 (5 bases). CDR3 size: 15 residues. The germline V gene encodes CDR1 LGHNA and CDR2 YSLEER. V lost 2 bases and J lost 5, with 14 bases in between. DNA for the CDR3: TGCGCCAGCAGCCAAAACCTGGGGCCACAAGATACGCAGTATTTT. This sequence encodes CASSQNLGPQDTQYF.

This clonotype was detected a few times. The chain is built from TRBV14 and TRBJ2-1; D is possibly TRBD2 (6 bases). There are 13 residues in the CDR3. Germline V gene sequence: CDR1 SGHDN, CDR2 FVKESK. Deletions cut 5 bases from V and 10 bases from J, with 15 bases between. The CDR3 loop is CASSRWGRPEQFF. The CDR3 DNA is TGTGCCAGCAGCAGATGGGGGAGGCCGGAGCAGTTCTTC.

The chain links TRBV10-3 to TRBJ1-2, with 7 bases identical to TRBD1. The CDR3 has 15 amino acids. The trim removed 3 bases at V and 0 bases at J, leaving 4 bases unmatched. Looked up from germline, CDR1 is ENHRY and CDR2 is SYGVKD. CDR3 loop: CAISDFQGANYGYTF. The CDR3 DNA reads TGTGCCATCAGTGATTTCCAGGGGGCTAACTATGGCTACACCTTC.

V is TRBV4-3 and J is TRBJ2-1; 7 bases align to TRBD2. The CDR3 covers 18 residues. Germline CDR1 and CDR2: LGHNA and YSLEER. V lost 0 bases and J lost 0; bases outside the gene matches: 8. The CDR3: CASSQDGVGGSSYNEQFF. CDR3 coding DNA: TGCGCCAGCAGCCAAGACGGGGTTGGCGGGAGCTCCTACAATGAGCAGTTCTTC.

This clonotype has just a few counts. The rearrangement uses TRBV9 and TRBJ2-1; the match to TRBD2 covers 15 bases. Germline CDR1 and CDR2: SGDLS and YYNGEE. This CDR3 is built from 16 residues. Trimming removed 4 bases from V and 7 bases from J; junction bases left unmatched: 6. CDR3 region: CASSLWTSGRGNEQFF. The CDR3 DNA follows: TGTGCCAGCAGCTTATGGACTAGCGGGAGGGGAAATGAGCAGTTCTTC. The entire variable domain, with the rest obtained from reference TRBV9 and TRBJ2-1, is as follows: DSGVTQTPKHLITATGQRVTLRCSPRSGDLSVYWYQQSLDQGLQFLIQYYNGEERAKGNILERFSAQQFPDLHSELNLSSLELGDSALYFCASSLWTSGRGNEQFFGPGTRLTVL.

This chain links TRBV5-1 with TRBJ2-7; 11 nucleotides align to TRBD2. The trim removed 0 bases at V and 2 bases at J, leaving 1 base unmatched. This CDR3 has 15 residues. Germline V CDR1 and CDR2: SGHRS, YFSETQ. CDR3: CASSLVAGGTYEQYF. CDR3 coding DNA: TGCGCCAGCAGCTTGGTAGCGGGAGGGACCTACGAGCAGTACTTC. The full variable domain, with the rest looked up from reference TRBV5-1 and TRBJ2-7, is KAGVTQTPRYLIKTRGQQVTLSCSPISGHRSVSWYQQTPGQGLQFLFEYFSETQRNKGNFPGRFSGRQFSNSRSEMNVSTLELGDSALYLCASSLVAGGTYEQYFGPGTRLTVT.

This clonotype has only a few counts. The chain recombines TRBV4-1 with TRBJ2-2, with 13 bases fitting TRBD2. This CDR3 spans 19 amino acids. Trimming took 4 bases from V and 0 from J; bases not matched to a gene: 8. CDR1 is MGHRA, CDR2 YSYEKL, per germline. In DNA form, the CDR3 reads TGCGCCAGCAGCCCCGGGGGACTAGCGGGACCTGCGAACACCGGGGAGCTGTTTTTT. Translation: CASSPGGLAGPANTGELFF.

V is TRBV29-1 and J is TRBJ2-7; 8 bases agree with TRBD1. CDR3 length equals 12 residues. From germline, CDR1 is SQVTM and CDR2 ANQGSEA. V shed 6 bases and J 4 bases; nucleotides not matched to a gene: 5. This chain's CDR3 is CSVGTGAYEQYF. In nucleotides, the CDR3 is TGCAGCGTCGGGACAGGTGCTTACGAGCAGTACTTC.

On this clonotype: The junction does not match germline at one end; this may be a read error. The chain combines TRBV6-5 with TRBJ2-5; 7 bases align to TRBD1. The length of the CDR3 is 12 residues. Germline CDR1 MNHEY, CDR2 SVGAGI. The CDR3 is CAIDRVQATQYF. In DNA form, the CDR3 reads TGTGCCATCGACAGGGTCCAAGCGACCCAGTACTTC.

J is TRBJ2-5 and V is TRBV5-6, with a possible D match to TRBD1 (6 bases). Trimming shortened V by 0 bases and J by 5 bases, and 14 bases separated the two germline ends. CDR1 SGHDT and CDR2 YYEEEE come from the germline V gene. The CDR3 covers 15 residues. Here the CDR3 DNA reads TGTGCCAGCAGCTTGGCTGTCAGGGGCCTGGAGACCCAGTACTTC. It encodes CASSLAVRGLETQYF.